The 29 T cell receptor beta chains given below trace back to one sample, sequenced in a study of Graves' ophthalmopathy and Graves' hyperthyroidism. For repertoire sequencing, the TCR beta CDR3 regions were amplified from RNA transcripts. Second-round multiplex PCR came after first-round RT-PCR with HTBI primers. One entry per CDR3 protein, called by TCRdb with MiXCR from the multiplex PCR reads. Of roughly 400,000 distinct CDR3 sequences in the sample, roughly 17% were seen once. The sample consisted of peripheral blood. These receptors all stem from an adult woman with stable Graves' hyperthyroidism.

This clonotype was seen at least ten times. The V call is TRBV11-2, the J call TRBJ2-7; 8 nucleotides agree with TRBD1. The length of the CDR3 is 14 residues. Trimming removed 6 bases from V and 2 bases from J; junction bases left unmatched: 6. Germline CDR1 SGHAT, CDR2 FQNNGV. CDR3 region: CASRTLTGAYEQYF. The CDR3, as DNA: TGTGCCAGCAGAACCCTGACAGGGGCCTACGAGCAGTACTTC.

This clonotype was counted many times. The V and J genes are TRBV12-3 or TRBV12-4 and TRBJ2-7; D remains unclear. The CDR3 totals 13 residues. Trimming left V 6 bases short and J 8 bases short, with 17 bases between. The CDR3 DNA reads TGTGCCAGCAGGTACCGCGAGGCGTACAAGCAGTACTTC. Its translation: CASRYREAYKQYF.

On this clonotype itself: One junction end does not reproduce the germline sequence, and a read error may be involved. The chain combines TRBV27 with TRBJ1-1, with D unclear. The CDR3 has 14 amino acids. Germline CDR1 MNHEY, CDR2 SMNVEV (reference sequence). Here the CDR3 reads CASSFGVAYTDAFF. DNA of the CDR3: TGTGCCAGCAGTTTCGGGGTCGCGTACACTGATGCTTTCTTT.

The chain carries TRBV5-1 and TRBJ1-6; D is ambiguous. V was pared by 4 bases and J by 5 bases, with 13 bases between. Germline CDR1 SGHRS, CDR2 YFSETQ. The CDR3 has 15 amino acids. The CDR3 here is CASSDRDKHNSPLHF. CDR3 nucleotide sequence: TGCGCCAGCAGCGACCGGGATAAACATAATTCACCCCTCCACTTT.

This clonotype has ten or more counts. The J gene is TRBJ1-5, the V gene TRBV2; TRBD1 matches 10 bases. CDR3 length: 16 amino acids. Germline V gives CDR1 SNHLY, CDR2 FYNNEI. Germline trimming cut 6 bases from V and 0 bases from J; bases unmatched to any gene: 5. CDR3 sequence: CASRLTGGFSNQPQHF. The CDR3 DNA is TGTGCCAGCAGGCTGACAGGGGGCTTTAGCAATCAGCCCCAGCATTTT.

This clonotype was recorded many times. This chain joins TRBV15 and TRBJ2-2; D is uncertain. Between the trimmed V and J ends, which lost 4 bases and 3 bases, there was a span of 6 bases. Germline CDR1 LNHNV, CDR2 YYDKDF (reference sequence). The CDR3 is 13 residues long. The DNA for the CDR3 is TGTGCCACCAGCATTGCTTACACCGGGGAGCTGTTTTTT. Its protein is CATSIAYTGELFF.

Only a few counts were recorded for this clonotype. V usage is TRBV2 and J usage is TRBJ1-1; 7 bases align to TRBD1. The length of the CDR3 is 16 residues. Germline CDR1 reads SNHLY; CDR2 reads FYNNEI. Unmatched junction bases numbered 9, after V lost 0 bases and J lost 5 bases. This chain's CDR3 is CASSEATGAGRTEAFF. The CDR3, as DNA: TGTGCCAGCAGTGAAGCCACAGGGGCAGGAAGGACTGAAGCTTTCTTT.

This clonotype has a count of ten or more. The chain has TRBV12-3 or TRBV12-4 and TRBJ1-5; D uncertain. The CDR3 runs 13 residues. V shed 6 bases and J shed 1 base, with 7 bases lying between them. Written as DNA, the CDR3 is TGTGCCAGCAGGGGGATGAGCAATCAGCCCCAGCATTTT. Its translation is CASRGMSNQPQHF.

This clonotype occurred many times. CDR3 region: CATSMTGGGETQYF. The DNA for the CDR3 is TGTGCCACCAGCATGACAGGAGGGGGAGAGACCCAGTACTTC. The rearrangement links TRBV24-1 to TRBJ2-5; either TRBD1 or TRBD2 may supply D (6 bases each). CDR3 size: 14 residues. Trimming shortened V by 7 bases and J by 4 bases, and 15 bases separated the two germline ends. Germline V lookup: CDR1 KGHDR, CDR2 SFDVKD.

This clonotype was seen repeatedly, ten times or more. A read error may be the cause here, since a much bigger clone is one base away. The chain is built from TRBV28 and TRBJ2-5, with no clear D. CDR3 length equals 13 residues. Germline CDR1 is MDHEN and CDR2 is SYDVKM. The DNA for the CDR3 is TGTGCCAGCAGTTTAAGCTACCAAGGGACCCAGTACTTC. Encoded protein: CASSLSYQGTQYF.

At least ten counts were recorded for this clonotype. CDR3 sequence (DNA): TGTGCCAGCAGCCTCACGGGACAGGGGAGACGTAGCGGGAGTTCTCACGAGCAGTACTTC. It yields the protein CASSLTGQGRRSGSSHEQYF. The chain combines TRBV7-8 with TRBJ2-7; D is possibly TRBD1 (10 bases). The CDR3 sequence is 20 residues long. CDR1 is SGHVS and CDR2 is FQNEAQ in the germline V gene. V was cut by 5 bases and J by 5 bases, with 34 bases left in between.

At least ten counts were recorded for this clonotype. V usage is TRBV12-3 or TRBV12-4 and J usage is TRBJ2-7; unclear D gene. V was pared by 3 bases and J by 11 bases, with 14 bases between. The CDR3 totals 12 residues. DNA for the CDR3: TGTGCCAGCAGTTTGGGCCTCCTGGGGAAGTACTTC. Its protein is CASSLGLLGKYF.

A few counts support this clonotype. V is TRBV4-1 and J is TRBJ2-2, with no clear D. The ends were cut back, 0 bases at V and 4 bases at J, with 18 bases in the middle. The CDR3 is 18 amino acids. CDR1 is MGHRA, CDR2 YSYEKL, per germline. This CDR3 reads CASSQEGYSASGTGELFF. Written as DNA, the CDR3 is TGCGCCAGCAGCCAAGAGGGGTACAGCGCCTCGGGCACCGGGGAGCTGTTTTTT.

The sample holds many counts of this clonotype. This chain links TRBV7-8 with TRBJ1-6; D is undetermined. The CDR3 is 17 residues long. Per germline, CDR1 SGHVS and CDR2 FQNEAQ. V was pared by 6 bases and J by 10 bases, with 25 bases between. For the CDR3, the DNA is TGTGCCAGCAGTGAAAAGCTCTTAGGGCCTACTTTCTCACCCCTCCACTTT. Translating it yields CASSEKLLGPTFSPLHF.

This clonotype was observed at least ten times. This rearrangement joins TRBV6-1 to TRBJ1-6; 9 positions agree with TRBD1. Trimming at V came to 3 bases and at J to 10 bases, leaving 4 bases not matched to a gene. The CDR3 has 14 amino acids. In germline, CDR1 is MNHNS, CDR2 SASEGT. CDR3 in amino acids: CASSEGQGRSPLHF. In DNA form, the CDR3 reads TGTGCCAGCAGTGAGGGACAGGGCCGATCACCCCTCCACTTT.

This clonotype was seen many times. The V and J genes are TRBV30 and TRBJ2-7; D is ambiguous. Trimming took off 1 base at V and 2 bases at J, with 6 bases between the two ends. The V gene's germline CDR1 is GTSNPN and CDR2 SVGIG (reference sequence). The CDR3 spans 12 residues. The DNA for the CDR3 is TGTGCCTGGAGTGAGGTAACCTACGAGCAGTACTTC. Residues: CAWSEVTYEQYF.

This clonotype has at least ten counts. In DNA form, the CDR3 reads TGTGCCAGCAGCTTAGGACCCGCTAAAGGGCAGCCCCAGCATTTT. Protein: CASSLGPAKGQPQHF. The rearrangement uses TRBV7-9 and TRBJ1-5, with D uncertain. The CDR3 spans 15 residues. Looked up from germline, CDR1 is SEHNR and CDR2 is FQNEAQ (reference sequence). Trimming shortened V by 1 base and J by 7 bases, and 14 bases separated the two germline ends. The whole variable domain, remainder taken from reference TRBV7-9 and TRBJ1-5, is DTGVSQNPRHKITKRGQNVTFRCDPISEHNRLYWYRQTLGQGPEFLTYFQNEAQLEKSRLLSDRFSAERPKGSFSTLEIQRTEQGDSAMYLCASSLGPAKGQPQHFGDGTRLSIL.

The chain recombines TRBV7-6 with TRBJ2-3, with no clear D. CDR1 SGHVS and CDR2 FNYEAQ come from the germline V gene. The CDR3 spans 14 residues. Trimming took 3 bases from V and 4 from J, leaving 11 bases between them. CDR3 amino acids: CASSFSPPADTQYF. The CDR3 DNA reads as TGTGCCAGCAGCTTTTCCCCCCCCGCAGATACGCAGTATTTT.

This clonotype was recorded at least ten times. The V call is TRBV19, the J call TRBJ1-2, with D unresolved. Trimming stripped 4 bases from V and 0 bases from J, with 21 bases between. Per the germline V gene, CDR1 is LNHDA and CDR2 is SQIVND (reference sequence). The CDR3 extends over 18 amino acids. Here the CDR3 DNA reads TGTGCCAGTAGTAGACAAGCCCCGGACGGATACTCTAACTATGGCTACACCTTC. This sequence encodes CASSRQAPDGYSNYGYTF.

This clonotype appeared a few times. The rearrangement links TRBV5-1 to TRBJ2-7, with 9 bases fitting TRBD1. The CDR3 length is 14 residues. V was clipped by 4 bases and J by 3 bases; unmatched bases: 5. CDR1 and CDR2 (germline): SGHRS, YFSETQ. The CDR3 spells CASSTRQGGYEQYF. DNA of the CDR3: TGCGCCAGCAGCACCCGACAGGGGGGCTACGAGCAGTACTTC.

This clonotype was recorded many times. The rearrangement uses TRBV28 and TRBJ1-1; D gene uncertain. Between the trimmed V and J ends, which lost 6 bases and 1 base, there was a span of 9 bases. Germline CDR1 and CDR2: MDHEN and SYDVKM. This CDR3 is built from 13 residues. For the CDR3, the DNA is TGTGCCAGCAGAGCTACAGCGAACACTGAAGCTTTCTTT. It codes for CASRATANTEAFF.

This clonotype came up many times. The rearrangement links TRBV20-1 to TRBJ1-3; tentative D call: TRBD1 (6 bases). Trimming stripped 2 bases from V and 3 bases from J, with 11 bases between. The CDR3 runs 14 residues. Germline CDR1 reads DFQATT; CDR2 reads SNEGSKA (reference sequence). The CDR3 loop is CSARPGANGNTIYF. CDR3 nucleotide sequence: TGCAGTGCTAGACCGGGGGCGAATGGAAACACCATATATTTT.

This clonotype was recorded at least ten times. The chain uses TRBV6-1 and TRBJ2-7; TRBD2 agrees at 10 bases. The CDR3 runs to 18 residues. The ends lost 2 bases at V and 0 bases at J; junction bases unmatched: 10. The germline CDR1 and CDR2 sequences are MNHNS and SASEGT. DNA of the CDR3: TGTGCCAGCAGTGAATTCTCTAGCGGGAGAGGTGGCTCCTACGAGCAGTACTTC. Protein: CASSEFSSGRGGSYEQYF.

This clonotype was found many times. At one of its ends the junction is not consistent with the germline gene, which may arise from a read error. The chain has TRBV12-3 or TRBV12-4 and TRBJ2-7, with 7 bases aligning to TRBD1. The CDR3 has 14 amino acids. DNA for the CDR3: TGTGCCGGCAGTGGGGAGACAGGGTGTCCCGAGCAGTACTTC. This translates into CAGSGETGCPEQYF.

This clonotype was detected many times. This sequence joins TRBV18 and TRBJ2-7; no definite D call. This CDR3 has 15 amino acids. Germline V lookup: CDR1 KGHSH, CDR2 LQKENI. V was trimmed by 2 bases and J by 3 bases, leaving 14 bases between them. The CDR3 DNA is TGTGCCAGCTCACCAAGGCCAGGTCGAGTCTACGAGCAGTACTTC. Encoded protein: CASSPRPGRVYEQYF.

This clonotype has a count of ten or more. The rearrangement joins TRBV6-1 to TRBJ2-7; 12 bases align to TRBD2. The CDR3 sequence is 15 residues long. With 5 bases clipped from V and 11 bases from J, the junction kept 13 bases outside the gene matches. The germline gives CDR1 MNHNS, CDR2 SASEGT. Here the CDR3 reads CASSPTTTSGRVKYF. Written as DNA, the CDR3 is TGTGCCAGCAGTCCAACTACGACTAGCGGGAGAGTTAAGTACTTC.

This clonotype was observed at least ten times. This chain joins TRBV4-1 and TRBJ1-6, with no clear D. The germline V gene has CDR1 MGHRA and CDR2 YSYEKL. The length of the CDR3 is 14 residues. Trimming removed 4 bases at V and 5 bases at J, with 9 bases between. CDR3 coding DNA: TGCGCCAGCAGCCCTGGAGGACATAATTCACCCCTCCACTTT. This codes for CASSPGGHNSPLHF.

At least ten counts were recorded for this clonotype. V is TRBV30 and J is TRBJ1-2; D unresolved. The V and J ends lost 3 bases and 3 bases respectively, with 14 bases between them. Germline CDR1 is GTSNPN and CDR2 is SVGIG (reference sequence). The CDR3 is 14 residues long. CDR3 nucleotide sequence: TGTGCCTGGAGGACTTCCGGACCCTACTATGGCTACACCTTC. This gives the protein CAWRTSGPYYGYTF.

This clonotype was seen many times. The J gene is TRBJ1-2, the V gene TRBV27; perhaps TRBD1 as D (6 bases). Germline V gene sequence: CDR1 MNHEY, CDR2 SMNVEV (reference sequence). The CDR3 length is 14 residues. V was shortened by 6 bases and J by 4 bases, with 15 bases between the two germline ends. The CDR3 reads CASRARGVLYGYTF. The DNA for the CDR3 is TGTGCCAGCAGGGCTAGGGGGGTCCTCTATGGCTACACCTTC.